Sequencing of this TCR beta chain was carried out in a study of cytomegalovirus exposure and HLA in healthy donors. The CDR3 sequence is 12 residues long. The junction had 1 base not matched to a gene; V was cut back by 6 bases and J by 5 bases. Germline loops: CDR1 SNHLY, CDR2 FYNNEI. Data came from immunoSEQ multiplex PCR; TCRdb stores just in-frame clones and leaves some out. The sample lists fewer than 400,000 clones; 70% to 90% were seen once. The rearrangement links TRBV2 to TRBJ2-5; 9 bases agree with TRBD1. The material sequenced was PBMCs. The receptor was derived from a woman aged 18 to 35 in good health and CMV-seronegative. The CDR3 DNA sequence: TGTGCCAGCAGCGGACAGGGGGAGACCCAGTACTTC. It specifies CASSGQGETQYF.